The 22 T cell receptor beta chains given below trace back to one sample, sequenced in a study of blood T cell repertoires in COVID-19 (dated by TCRdb to the early 2020s). The library was prepared using the immunoSEQ multiplex PCR assay. TCRdb mirrors the immuneACCESS table, restricted to in-frame sequences. Some clones are absent from its copies; in checked studies, under half trace to an unresolved V gene, and the reason for the others is unknown. This sample is represented by roughly 130,000 clones; about 90% of them were singletons. The leading ten clones occupy 3.5% to 4.5% of the sample. Sequencing was carried out using peripheral blood. The source is a woman aged 60 to 75 with acute or convalescent COVID-19.

The gene calls are TRBV19 and TRBJ1-1; no clear D. Germline V gene sequence: CDR1 LNHDA, CDR2 SQIVND (reference sequence). V lost 7 bases, J lost 5 bases, and 11 bases lay in between. CDR3 length equals 12 residues. The DNA of the CDR3 is TGTGCCAGTAAAACCCCGCGTACTGAAGCTTTCTTT. Translation gives CASKTPRTEAFF. The variable domain in full, completed from reference TRBV19 and TRBJ1-1, reads DGGITQSPKYLFRKEGQNVTLSCEQNLNHDAMYWYRQDPGQGLRLIYYSQIVNDFQKGDIAEGYSVSREKKESFPLTVTSAQKNPTAFYLCASKTPRTEAFFGQGTRLTVV.

The chain is built from TRBV10-3 and TRBJ2-1; TRBD2 agrees at 8 bases. Germline V gene data show CDR1 as ENHRY and CDR2 as SYGVKD. The CDR3 sequence is 14 residues long. V was clipped by 2 bases and J by 9 bases; unmatched bases: 6. CDR3 sequence: CAISESSGKGEQFF. The DNA for the CDR3 is TGTGCCATCAGTGAGAGTAGCGGGAAGGGTGAGCAGTTCTTC.

A word on this clone: Other DNA sequences within the sample encode an identical CDR3. CDR3 DNA: TGTGCCAGTAGCCCACCGGGACAGGGGAATGAAAAACTGTTTTTT. It codes for CASSPPGQGNEKLFF. The chain employs TRBV19 and TRBJ1-4; 10 nucleotides agree with TRBD1. Trimming took 6 bases from V and 5 from J; bases not matched to a gene: 6. From germline, CDR1 is LNHDA and CDR2 SQIVND (reference sequence). CDR3 length: 15 amino acids.

The V call is TRBV20-1, the J call TRBJ1-2; D call uncertain. The CDR3 sequence is 11 residues long. Trimming stripped 0 bases from V and 8 bases from J, with 7 bases between. Germline V CDR1 and CDR2: DFQATT, SNEGSKA (reference sequence). The CDR3 DNA sequence: TGCAGTGCTAGAGATCTCGCGGGCTACACCTTC. Translated, it gives CSARDLAGYTF.

V is TRBV30 and J is TRBJ1-5; D gene unclear. The CDR3 extends over 13 amino acids. Germline V gene sequence: CDR1 GTSNPN, CDR2 SVGIG (reference sequence). The ends were cut back, 2 bases at V and 6 bases at J, with 11 bases in the middle. CDR3 DNA: TGTGCCTGGAGTCAAAATGGAGGTCAGCCCCAGCATTTT. The encoded protein is CAWSQNGGQPQHF.

The chain has TRBV7-8 and TRBJ2-7; 11 bases match TRBD2. Germline lookup yields CDR1 SGHVS and CDR2 FQNEAQ. The V segment lost 0 bases and the J segment 2 bases; nucleotides outside the gene matches: 9. The CDR3 sequence is 18 residues long. The CDR3 protein is CASSLASVAGGLAYEQYF. CDR3 nucleotide sequence: TGTGCCAGCAGCTTAGCCAGCGTAGCGGGAGGGCTCGCCTACGAGCAGTACTTC.

The rearrangement uses TRBV9 and TRBJ2-1; TRBD2 agrees at 10 bases. The V segment lost 6 bases and the J segment 0 bases; nucleotides outside the gene matches: 9. CDR3 length: 17 residues. CDR1 is SGDLS, CDR2 YYNGEE, per germline. CDR3 in DNA: TGTGCCAGCACTACAGCGGGAGGGGTTAGCTCCTACAATGAGCAGTTCTTC. It yields the protein CASTTAGGVSSYNEQFF.

The chain has TRBV25-1 and TRBJ1-2; TRBD1 matches at 11 bases. Germline lookup yields CDR1 MGHDK and CDR2 SYGVNS. Trimming took 8 bases from V and 8 from J; bases not matched to a gene: 7. This CDR3 spans 13 amino acids. Written as DNA, the CDR3 is TGTGCCAGCTCGATGCGGACAGGGGGCGGCTACACCTTC. Translation gives CASSMRTGGGYTF.

The rearrangement uses TRBV15 and TRBJ1-1; the D gene is possibly TRBD1 (5 bases). This CDR3 spans 13 amino acids. CDR1 is LNHNV and CDR2 is YYDKDF in the germline V gene (reference sequence). With 5 bases removed from V and 7 bases from J, the gap between germline ends came to 14 bases. The CDR3 region has the DNA TGTGCCACCAGCCGTGGGGCCTCTGGTGAAGCTTTCTTT. Translating gives CATSRGASGEAFF. Full variable domain (missing parts from reference TRBV15 and TRBJ1-1): DAMVIQNPRYQVTQFGKPVTLSCSQTLNHNVMYWYQQKSSQAPKLLFHYYDKDFNNEADTPDNFQSRRPNTSFCFLDIRSPGLGDTAMYLCATSRGASGEAFFGQGTRLTVV.

A single count supports this clone. This chain uses TRBV7-8 with TRBJ2-7; D unresolved. The V and J ends lost 3 bases and 4 bases respectively, with 7 bases between them. The CDR3 runs to 12 residues. Germline V lookup: CDR1 SGHVS, CDR2 FQNEAQ. CDR3 sequence (DNA): TGTGCCAGCAGCTTCCTAAGTTACGAGCAGTACTTC. Protein product: CASSFLSYEQYF. Based on the CDR3 plus reference TRBV7-8 and TRBJ2-7, the full variable domain is GAGVSQSPRYKVAKRGQDVALRCDPISGHVSLFWYQQALGQGPEFLTYFQNEAQLDKSGLPSDRFFAERPEGSVSTLKIQRTQQEDSAVYLCASSFLSYEQYFGPGTRLTVT.

J is TRBJ2-1 and V is TRBV28, with 9 bases aligning to TRBD2. This CDR3 region has 12 residues. Per the germline V gene, CDR1 is MDHEN and CDR2 is SYDVKM. The junction had 1 base not matched to a gene; V was cut back by 5 bases and J by 8 bases. CDR3: CASSGLAYEQFF. CDR3 DNA sequence: TGTGCCAGCAGTGGACTAGCGTATGAGCAGTTCTTC.

This rearrangement joins TRBV4-2 to TRBJ1-4; 8 bases are a match to TRBD1. Trimming removed 3 bases from V and 5 bases from J; junction bases left unmatched: 5. CDR1 is LGHNA and CDR2 is YNFKEQ in the germline V gene. The CDR3 spans 15 residues. As DNA, the CDR3 is TGTGCCAGCAGCCATCCAGGGGGCTTGAATGAAAAACTGTTTTTT. This gives the protein CASSHPGGLNEKLFF.

This chain joins TRBV24-1 and TRBJ2-3, with a possible D match to TRBD1 (5 bases). The V end lost 1 base, the J end lost 1 base, and 14 bases lay between the germline ends. In germline, CDR1 is KGHDR, CDR2 SFDVKD. The CDR3 runs to 17 residues. CDR3 protein: CATSDFPSTEGTDTQYF. The DNA of the CDR3 is TGTGCCACCAGTGATTTCCCCTCGACAGAAGGCACAGATACGCAGTATTTT.

The gene calls are TRBV6-5 and TRBJ1-2; TRBD1 matches at 9 bases. The length of the CDR3 is 15 residues. The trim removed 5 bases at V and 5 bases at J, leaving 9 bases unmatched. Looked up from germline, CDR1 is MNHEY and CDR2 is SVGAGI. The CDR3 region is CASSLTGTGIYGYTF. CDR3 DNA sequence: TGTGCCAGCAGTCTAACCGGGACAGGGATATATGGCTACACCTTC.

The rearrangement uses TRBV19 and TRBJ2-7; 9 bases match TRBD2. Germline CDR1 LNHDA, CDR2 SQIVND (reference sequence). V trimming: 10 bases; J trimming: 2 bases; junction bases outside the gene matches: 9. CDR3 size: 14 residues. CDR3 nucleotides: TGTGCCACCGATATAGCGGGAGAAACCTACGAGCAGTACTTC. It codes for CATDIAGETYEQYF. Full variable domain (missing parts from reference TRBV19 and TRBJ2-7): DGGITQSPKYLFRKEGQNVTLSCEQNLNHDAMYWYRQDPGQGLRLIYYSQIVNDFQKGDIAEGYSVSREKKESFPLTVTSAQKNPTAFYLCATDIAGETYEQYFGPGTRLTVT.

V and J are TRBV7-8 and TRBJ1-2, with 7 bases lining up with TRBD1. Germline V gene data show CDR1 as SGHVS and CDR2 as FQNEAQ. With V trimmed by 1 base and J by 12 bases, 8 bases remained unmatched. The length of the CDR3 is 13 residues. The CDR3 DNA sequence: TGTGCCAGCAGCTTAGGGGGACAGCAGGGGCACACCTTC. Protein sequence: CASSLGGQQGHTF.

CDR3 bases: TGTGCCATCGGGTCGACTAGCGGGAGCGAGCAGTACTTC. This gives the protein CAIGSTSGSEQYF. The rearrangement joins TRBV10-3 to TRBJ2-7; 12 bases map to TRBD2. The ends lost 8 bases at V and 6 bases at J; junction bases unmatched: 5. The CDR3 is 13 residues long. CDR1 and CDR2 (germline): ENHRY, SYGVKD.

V usage is TRBV7-8 and J usage is TRBJ2-1, with 9 bases that match TRBD2. The CDR3 covers 15 residues. CDR1 is SGHVS, CDR2 FQNEAQ, per germline. V gave up 5 bases and J gave up 2 bases; unmatched junction bases: 4. The CDR3 loop is CASSRGGGTYNEQFF. Here the CDR3 DNA reads TGTGCCAGCAGCCGCGGGGGGGGGACCTACAATGAGCAGTTCTTC.

The sample holds one count of this clone. V and J are TRBV9 and TRBJ1-1; D gene uncertain. The CDR3 totals 14 residues. The germline CDR1 and CDR2 sequences are SGDLS and YYNGEE. The ends were cut back, 0 bases at V and 7 bases at J, with 13 bases in the middle. CDR3 region: CASSVAGGAHEAFF. The CDR3 DNA follows: TGTGCCAGCAGCGTAGCGGGTGGAGCGCATGAAGCTTTCTTT.

The chain combines TRBV5-1 with TRBJ2-7; D remains unclear. Trimming removed 2 bases from V and 0 bases from J, with 12 bases in between. The CDR3 totals 15 residues. Germline V gives CDR1 SGHRS, CDR2 YFSETQ. As DNA, the CDR3 is TGCGCCAGCAGCTTCGACACCTCGAGCTCCTACGAGCAGTACTTC. The encoded protein is CASSFDTSSSYEQYF.

The chain recombines TRBV18 with TRBJ2-1; 7 bases match TRBD1. The ends lost 2 bases at V and 10 bases at J; junction bases unmatched: 14. Looked up from germline, CDR1 is KGHSH and CDR2 is LQKENI. The CDR3 runs to 16 residues. This CDR3 is CASSPIRDSRLQEQFF. In DNA, the CDR3 is TGTGCCAGCTCACCAATCCGGGACAGTAGACTACAAGAGCAGTTCTTC.

The genes are TRBV2 and TRBJ1-5, with D possibly TRBD1 on 6 matching bases. Trimming removed 6 bases from V and 5 bases from J, with 17 bases in between. The CDR3 is made up of 15 amino acids. CDR1 SNHLY and CDR2 FYNNEI come from the germline V gene. This CDR3 is CASSLRVRGDQPQHF. As DNA, the CDR3 is TGTGCCAGCAGCCTCAGGGTCAGGGGCGATCAGCCCCAGCATTTT.